A selection of T cell receptor beta chains follows, all from one sample in a study of type 1 regulatory T cells. These receptors are not linked to any known antigen. From the reads, TCRdb called clonotypes with MiXCR, one entry per CDR3 protein. The sample carries around 5,700 distinct CDR3 sequences, roughly 34% recorded once. The specimen was cultured type 1 regulatory T (Tr1) cells, either the whole culture or a sorted fraction (not recorded which). These receptors came from a human donor in good health. Each CDR3 is given with its conserved first and last residue. A D gene is named only where the DNA matches it firmly. Clone size, where shown, is once, few, many, or a class for clones that have expanded.

d_gene,abundance,v_gene,j_gene,CDR3nt,CDR3aa
-,many,TRBV5-4,TRBJ2-5,TGTGCCAGCAGCCTACCGTTGCGGGGTGGTCAGGAGACCCAGTACTTC,CASSLPLRGGQETQYF
TRBD1,-,TRBV18,TRBJ1-3,TGTGCCAGCTCACCGGACAGGGACGGAAACACCATATATTTT,CASSPDRDGNTIYF
-,-,TRBV12-3/TRBV12-4,TRBJ2-6,TGTGCCAGCAGTTTCAGGGTCGGTGGGGCCAACGTCCTGACTTTC,CASSFRVGGANVLTF
-,-,TRBV20-1,TRBJ2-3,TGCAGTGGCTACTATCTAGCCACAGATACGCAGTATTTT,CSGYYLATDTQYF
-,-,TRBV24-1,TRBJ1-2,TGTGCCACCAGTGAGACGAGCAGGGTGTATGGCTACACCTTC,CATSETSRVYGYTF
-,-,TRBV7-9,TRBJ1-1,TGTGCCAGCAGCTTAAGGGAGGGCAGGCCTAACACTGAAGCTTTCTTT,CASSLREGRPNTEAFF
-,few,TRBV5-4,TRBJ2-7,TGTGCCAGCAGCTTGGGACAGCTTCCTAACTACGAGCAGTACTTC,CASSLGQLPNYEQYF
-,-,TRBV5-1,TRBJ1-1,TGCGCCAGCAGCTTGGGGGGACGGAGGGAGACTGAAGCTTTCTTT,CASSLGGRRETEAFF
TRBD1,medium-sized,TRBV20-1,TRBJ2-4,TGCAGTGCTAGAACCGGGACAGTCCTAGCCAAAAACATTCAGTACTTC,CSARTGTVLAKNIQYF
TRBD1,-,TRBV2,TRBJ1-5,TGTGCCAGCAGTGCGAACAGGGGTATGGGGCAGCCCCAGCATTTT,CASSANRGMGQPQHF
-,many,TRBV27,TRBJ2-5,TGTGCCAGCAGCACTTCTTTATACCAAGAGACCCAGTACTTC,CASSTSLYQETQYF
-,-,TRBV7-3,TRBJ1-1,TGTGCCAGCAGCTTAAACCCGGGGATCAGGGAGACTGAAGCTTTCTTT,CASSLNPGIRETEAFF
-,-,TRBV5-1,TRBJ2-1,TGCGCCAGCAAGGTGGGCGGAAAACAACAAGAGACCCAATTCTTC,CASKVGGKQQETQFF
TRBD2,-,TRBV12-5,TRBJ2-1,TGTGCTAGTGGTTTTACTAGCGGGAGCGAAAGTTTAAATGAGCAGTTCTTC,CASGFTSGSESLNEQFF
TRBD2,-,TRBV11-2,TRBJ2-5,TGTGCCAGCAGTCCGCGACTAGCGGGAACAAGGGAGACCCAGTACTTC,CASSPRLAGTRETQYF
-,-,TRBV10-3,TRBJ2-2,TGTGCCATCAGGGCGGTACAGATAAACACCGGGGAGCTGTTTTTT,CAIRAVQINTGELFF
-,few,TRBV7-2,TRBJ2-1,TGTGCCAGCAGCACCTCAGGGGGGGCGTACAATGAGCAGTTCTTC,CASSTSGGAYNEQFF
-,-,TRBV5-4,TRBJ1-2,TGTGCCAGCAGGACGTATGGACAGACCGGCTACACCTTC,CASRTYGQTGYTF
-,few,TRBV6-6,TRBJ2-3,TGTGCCAGCAGTTACTCGGAGGGTGATACGCAGTATTTT,CASSYSEGDTQYF
-,-,TRBV6-6,TRBJ2-2,TGTGCCAGCCGTCGGGGCACCGGGGAGCTGTTTTTT,CASRRGTGELFF
TRBD2,-,TRBV4-1,TRBJ2-3,TGCGCCAGCAGCCACCCCGGGACTAGCCGGTTGGCAGATACGCAGTATTTT,CASSHPGTSRLADTQYF
-,-,TRBV5-5,TRBJ1-2,TGTGCCAGCAGCTTGGGGGTCAGTGTCCTGTACTATGGCTACACCTTC,CASSLGVSVLYYGYTF
-,-,TRBV20-1,TRBJ2-3,TGCAGTGCTAGCCCATTCACGGATACGCAGTATTTT,CSASPFTDTQYF
-,few,TRBV5-1,TRBJ1-4,TGCGCCAGCAGCTTGGGACAGGTTAAGAATGAAAAACTGTTTTTT,CASSLGQVKNEKLFF
TRBD2,-,TRBV6-6,TRBJ2-7,TGTGCCAGCAGAGGGGCTAGCGGACGACCTAGGAGCGACGAGCAGTACTTC,CASRGASGRPRSDEQYF
-,few,TRBV14,TRBJ1-5,TGTGCCAGCAGCCAAGATAAGGGCCCCAATCAGCCCCAGCATTTT,CASSQDKGPNQPQHF
TRBD1,-,TRBV5-1,TRBJ1-3,TGCGCCAGCAGCTTGGAAGGGACAGCTGGAAACACCATATATTTT,CASSLEGTAGNTIYF
TRBD2,-,TRBV10-3,TRBJ2-3,TGTGCCATCAGTGCCACTAGCGTCCAAGGAGATACGCAGTATTTT,CAISATSVQGDTQYF
-,few,TRBV30,TRBJ2-1,TGTGCCTGGAGCCGGGGCAAAGATCATGAGCAGTTCTTC,CAWSRGKDHEQFF
-,medium-sized,TRBV7-2,TRBJ2-7,TGTGCCAGCAGCACGGGACTGTCCTACGAGCAGTACTTC,CASSTGLSYEQYF
TRBD1,medium-sized,TRBV2,TRBJ1-6,TGTGCCAGCAGATTTGGACAGGTGAAGAATTCACCCCTCCACTTT,CASRFGQVKNSPLHF
TRBD2,once,TRBV2,TRBJ2-3,TGTGCCAGCAGGGCGGGACTAGCGGGAGCCCGCACAGATACGCAGTATTTT,CASRAGLAGARTDTQYF
-,many,TRBV15,TRBJ2-5,TGTGCCACCAGCACGGCGAGGGATACTAGGCGACAGACCCAGTACTTC,CATSTARDTRRQTQYF
-,many,TRBV3-1,TRBJ2-5,TGTGCCAGCAGCTCGGGACTGCAAGAGACCCAGTACTTC,CASSSGLQETQYF
TRBD1,few,TRBV9,TRBJ2-1,TGTGCCAGCAGCTTCGGACAGGGGGGATACAATGAGCAGTTCTTC,CASSFGQGGYNEQFF
-,-,TRBV9,TRBJ2-3,TGTGCCAGCAGCGTAGGGTCGGCAGATACGCAGTATTTT,CASSVGSADTQYF
TRBD2,few,TRBV11-2,TRBJ2-5,TGTGCCAGCAGCCTGACCGGGACTACCCACCAAGAGACCCAGTACTTC,CASSLTGTTHQETQYF
-,-,TRBV24-1,TRBJ2-7,TGTGCCACCAGTGACAGCTACGAGCAGTACTTC,CATSDSYEQYF
-,medium-sized,TRBV12-3/TRBV12-4,TRBJ1-5,TGTGCCAGCAAGCTGGAAAGCAATCAGCCCCAGCATTTT,CASKLESNQPQHF
-,-,TRBV20-1,TRBJ2-4,TGCAGTGCTAGAGATTTTGAGTACCCCAAGTCCAAAAACATTCAGTACTTC,CSARDFEYPKSKNIQYF
-,-,TRBV12-3/TRBV12-4,TRBJ2-2,TGTGCCAGCAGTTTAGGAGGCGTGGCCACCGGGGAGCTGTTTTTT,CASSLGGVATGELFF